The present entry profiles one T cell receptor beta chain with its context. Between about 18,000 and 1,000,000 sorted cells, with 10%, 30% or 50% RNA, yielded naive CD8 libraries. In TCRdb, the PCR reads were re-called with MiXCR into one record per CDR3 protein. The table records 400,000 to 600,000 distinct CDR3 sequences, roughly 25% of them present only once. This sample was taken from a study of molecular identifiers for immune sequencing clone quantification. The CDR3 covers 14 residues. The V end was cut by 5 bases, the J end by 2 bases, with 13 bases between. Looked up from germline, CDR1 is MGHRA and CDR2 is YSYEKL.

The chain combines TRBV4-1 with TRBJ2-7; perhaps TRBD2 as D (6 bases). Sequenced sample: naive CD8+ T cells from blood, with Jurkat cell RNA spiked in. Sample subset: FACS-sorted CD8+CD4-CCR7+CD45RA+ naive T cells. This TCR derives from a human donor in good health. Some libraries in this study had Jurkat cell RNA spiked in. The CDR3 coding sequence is TGCGCCAGCAGCGTTCCCGGGAGCACCTACGAGCAGTACTTC. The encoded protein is CASSVPGSTYEQYF.